This TCR beta chain was sequenced for a study of regulatory T cells in long-lasting Graves disease. Overall study results and limits: Public clonotype sharing was higher in persistent than newly diagnosed patients. Accuracy was perhaps lowered by the small sample size.

This clonotype occurred many times. The antigen remains unidentified. CDR3 size: 15 residues. CDR1 is SGHAT and CDR2 is FQNNGV in the germline V gene. After removal of 1 base from V and 5 bases from J, the junction contained 6 bases not matched to a gene. The time point denotes: newly diagnosed GD, antithyroid drugs for less than 3 months. PBMCs provided the RNA from which the TCR library was made. Arm-PCR with iRepertoire HTBI primers amplified the CDR3 regions for these TCR beta libraries. Original processing notes: Detected in the samples were around 62 TRBV and approximately 14 TRBJ segments. TCRdb called the multiplex PCR reads again in MiXCR, with one record for every CDR3 protein. TCRdb, not the authors, supplied the V and J calls. The repertoire includes about 470,000 distinct CDR3 sequences, 15% to 20% of them detected once, and 12% sits in the top ten. This same sample was also taken into another study, of T cells in Graves' hyperthyroidism and ophthalmopathy.

J is TRBJ2-5 and V is TRBV11-2, with TRBD1 identical over 8 bases. The TCR originated in a middle-aged man with Graves disease. This material consisted of peripheral blood mononuclear cells (PBMCs), taken at new diagnosis, from a patient treated with antithyroid drugs. The CDR3: CASSLGYRGSETQYF. In DNA, the CDR3 is TGTGCCAGCAGCTTAGGCTACAGGGGGTCGGAGACCCAGTACTTC.